Below are 3 T cell receptor beta chains sequenced from a single sample in a study of OX40 agonist ivuxolimab in advanced cancers. This table comes from immunoSEQ multiplex PCR, and its TCRdb copy is limited to in-frame clones, with some not included. The repertoire has about 41,000 clones, roughly 90% of them found once; the top ten carry around 0.63%. Sample: CD4+ or CD8+ T cells sorted from blood, taken in a trial of the OX40 agonist ivuxolimab. All receptors come from an adult with an advanced solid tumor such as melanoma, head and neck, liver or kidney cancer.

Only a few counts were recorded for this clone. The chain's CDR3 is CASSLSGAEQYF. The DNA of the CDR3 is TGTGCCAGCAGCTTATCCGGGGCCGAGCAGTACTTC. The rearrangement links TRBV7-2 to TRBJ2-7, with D perhaps matching TRBD1 or TRBD2 (5 bases each). Germline CDR1 and CDR2: SGHTA and FQGNSA. This CDR3 has 12 residues. Deletions cut 2 bases from V and 6 bases from J, with 8 bases between.

This chain links TRBV5-6 with TRBJ2-2; possibly TRBD1 for D (6 bases). The CDR3 has 16 amino acids. From germline, CDR1 is SGHDT and CDR2 YYEEEE. V was trimmed by 2 bases and J by 6 bases, leaving 17 bases between them. In nucleotides, the CDR3 is TGTGCCAGCAGCTTATCCCCAGGGGTGTCAGCCGGGGAGCTGTTTTTT. Translated, it gives CASSLSPGVSAGELFF. Full variable domain (missing parts from reference TRBV5-6 and TRBJ2-2): DAGVTQSPTHLIKTRGQQVTLRCSPKSGHDTVSWYQQALGQGPQFIFQYYEEEERQRGNFPDRFSGHQFPNYSSELNVNALLLGDSALYLCASSLSPGVSAGELFFGEGSRLTVL.

This clone was counted once. This rearrangement joins TRBV2 to TRBJ2-3; TRBD2 matches at 12 bases. Germline CDR1 and CDR2: SNHLY and FYNNEI. The V and J ends lost 0 bases and 5 bases, in that order; junction bases with no gene match: 9. The CDR3 runs to 18 residues. The CDR3 DNA is TGTGCCAGCAGTGAAGCGCGGCTAGCGGGGGGGCCCAGAGATACGCAGTATTTT. Amino acids: CASSEARLAGGPRDTQYF.